This T cell receptor (beta chain) stems from a study of T cell repertoires in cytomegalovirus infection. Across the study: Public TCR beta signature analysis indicated the presence of both CMV infection and matching HLA type.

A single record per CDR3 protein comes from TCRdb applying MiXCR to the reads. The sample has 150,000 to 200,000 distinct CDR3 sequences, roughly 18% seen once. With 2 bases clipped from V and 11 bases from J, the junction kept 17 bases outside the gene matches. This CDR3 is built from 15 residues. Germline CDR1 is SQVTM and CDR2 is ANQGSEA. Specimen: CD8+ T cells from PBMCs. The V and J genes are TRBV29-1 and TRBJ1-1; TRBD1 aligns across 7 bases. The clonotype comes from a human donor in good health (CMV status not recorded). Some clones in this sample may be carry-over from other donors' samples. The CDR3 reads CSVELPGTEGRVAFF. The CDR3 DNA reads TGCAGCGTTGAATTACCGGGGACAGAGGGGAGGGTTGCTTTCTTT.